These T cell receptor beta chains were read from a single sample in a study of cytomegalovirus exposure and HLA in healthy donors. Clones were read by immunoSEQ multiplex PCR, and TCRdb kept only the in-frame ones, dropping some. Among about 43,000 clones listed, 80% to 95% were seen once. The sample taken for sequencing was PBMCs. The receptors originated from a man younger than 30 in good health and CMV-seronegative. Each CDR3 is given with its conserved first and last residue. Each record gives: V gene, D gene, J gene, CDR3 protein, CDR3 DNA. The D gene is left open where the match is weak.

V gene: TRBV6-6; D gene: NA; J gene: TRBJ2-7; CDR3 protein: CASSYITGRAYEQYF; CDR3 DNA: TGTGCCAGCAGTTATATCACAGGCCGAGCCTACGAGCAGTACTTC
V gene: TRBV6-1; D gene: TRBD1; J gene: TRBJ1-2; CDR3 protein: CASSAPGTGNYGYTF; CDR3 DNA: TGTGCCAGCAGTGCGCCCGGGACAGGGAACTATGGCTACACCTTC
V gene: TRBV5-1; D gene: TRBD2; J gene: TRBJ2-1; CDR3 protein: CASSLGTSGTSYNEQFF; CDR3 DNA: TGCGCCAGCAGCCTCGGGACTAGCGGGACCTCCTACAATGAGCAGTTCTTC
V gene: TRBV7-8; D gene: NA; J gene: TRBJ2-7; CDR3 protein: CASSLAIGAAYEQYF; CDR3 DNA: TGTGCCAGCAGCTTAGCGATTGGGGCAGCCTACGAGCAGTACTTC
V gene: TRBV6-6; D gene: NA; J gene: TRBJ1-2; CDR3 protein: CASRVGGYGYTF; CDR3 DNA: TGTGCCAGCAGGGTCGGGGGCTATGGCTACACCTTC
V gene: TRBV5-1; D gene: TRBD1; J gene: TRBJ1-2; CDR3 protein: CASSPQPWDRGYRYGYTF; CDR3 DNA: TGCGCCAGCAGCCCCCAGCCCTGGGACAGGGGGTACCGTTATGGCTACACCTTC
V gene: TRBV7-8; D gene: TRBD1; J gene: TRBJ1-2; CDR3 protein: CASSLRTGAGLEVYGYTF; CDR3 DNA: TGTGCCAGCAGCTTAAGGACAGGGGCGGGACTTGAGGTCTATGGCTACACCTTC
V gene: TRBV19; D gene: TRBD2; J gene: TRBJ2-1; CDR3 protein: CASRGRVLTPNEQFF; CDR3 DNA: TGTGCCAGTAGGGGGAGGGTTCTCACCCCGAATGAGCAGTTCTTC
V gene: TRBV11-3; D gene: NA; J gene: TRBJ2-7; CDR3 protein: CASSPMDSPNKQYF; CDR3 DNA: TGTGCCAGCAGCCCAATGGACAGCCCCAATAAGCAGTACTTC
V gene: TRBV6-5; D gene: NA; J gene: TRBJ2-2; CDR3 protein: CASSYSMSENTGELFF; CDR3 DNA: TGTGCCAGCAGTTACTCGATGTCAGAGAACACCGGGGAGCTGTTTTTT
V gene: TRBV7-8; D gene: NA; J gene: TRBJ2-1; CDR3 protein: CASSLQGYNEQFF; CDR3 DNA: TGTGCCAGCAGCCTTCAGGGATACAATGAGCAGTTCTTC
V gene: TRBV28; D gene: TRBD2; J gene: TRBJ2-4; CDR3 protein: CASSPGLAGDIAKNIQYF; CDR3 DNA: TGTGCCAGCAGTCCCGGACTAGCGGGTGATATAGCCAAAAACATTCAGTACTTC
V gene: TRBV19; D gene: NA; J gene: TRBJ2-7; CDR3 protein: CASSARGNLYEQYF; CDR3 DNA: TGTGCCAGTAGTGCCAGGGGCAATCTGTACGAGCAGTACTTC